This T cell receptor beta chain was captured by sequencing in a study of blood T cell repertoires in COVID-19. Study at large: Some COVID-19 samples were acute and others convalescent; all came from the United States, Italy and Spain. The analysed material was cDNA or gDNA that came from T cells, B-cell-depleted T cells, or PBMCs.

V was clipped by 5 bases and J by 3 bases; unmatched bases: 7. The germline gives CDR1 SEHNR, CDR2 FQNEAQ (reference sequence). This CDR3 has 15 amino acids. As originally analysed: The assay estimated nucleated cells by amplifying reference gene primers. Repertoires were generated with immunoSEQ multiplex PCR, while TCRdb's copy carries only in-frame clones and drops some. That table supplies the V and J calls and clone size; D and trimming were determined from the DNA. The sample holds about 150,000 clones, 91% seen once. The TCR sequence derives from a man aged 45-60 years with acute or convalescent COVID-19. Sequenced input: peripheral blood. V usage is TRBV7-9 and J usage is TRBJ1-5; TRBD1 agrees at 7 bases. DNA of the CDR3: TGTGCCAGCAGCCCGAATGGACAGGTCAATCAGCCCCAGCATTTT. This sequence encodes CASSPNGQVNQPQHF.